The 5 T cell receptor beta chains below all came from one sample that was sequenced in a study of cytomegalovirus exposure and HLA in healthy donors. The PCR was carried out with 60 Vbeta primers and 13 Jbeta primers. Profiling relied on immunoSEQ multiplex PCR, and the TCRdb table lists in-frame clones only, not all of them. This table has under 140,000 clones, more than 65% appearing once. The source material was PBMCs. These receptors originate from a man aged 25-45 years in good health and CMV-seropositive.

The CDR3: CASSLGQALNQPQHF. For the CDR3, the DNA is TGTGCCAGCAGCTTGGGACAGGCCCTCAATCAGCCCCAGCATTTT. The genes are TRBV7-2 and TRBJ1-5, with 8 bases matching TRBD1. The germline CDR1 and CDR2 sequences are SGHTA and FQGNSA. The CDR3 runs 15 residues. With V trimmed by 3 bases and J by 3 bases, 4 bases remained unmatched.

V and J are TRBV19 and TRBJ1-5; possibly TRBD1 for D (6 bases). The V and J ends lost 4 bases and 4 bases respectively, with 11 bases between them. This CDR3 has 14 amino acids. CDR1 and CDR2 from the germline V gene are LNHDA and SQIVND (reference sequence). The CDR3 bases are TGTGCCAGTAGTACCCTGGACAGTAATCAGCCCCAGCATTTT. It translates to CASSTLDSNQPQHF.

This chain connects TRBV5-5 to TRBJ1-1; 10 bases align to TRBD1. This CDR3 contains 18 residues. Germline CDR1 is SGHKS and CDR2 is YYEKEE (reference sequence). Germline trimming cut 0 bases from V and 2 bases from J; bases unmatched to any gene: 10. The CDR3 DNA sequence: TGTGCCAGCAGCTTGGAGACAGGGGGCCGAACTTCAAACACTGAAGCTTTCTTT. Protein: CASSLETGGRTSNTEAFF.

This rearrangement joins TRBV7-8 to TRBJ1-3, with 9 bases identical to TRBD1. The length of the CDR3 is 18 residues. Trimming cost V 0 bases and J 3 bases; bases outside gene matches: 9. Germline CDR1 and CDR2: SGHVS and FQNEAQ. The CDR3, as DNA: TGTGCCAGCAGCTTAGCCCCAACAGGGGGCGCTTTTGGAAACACCATATATTTT. It yields the protein CASSLAPTGGAFGNTIYF. The complete variable domain, with remaining parts taken from reference TRBV7-8 and TRBJ1-3, reads GAGVSQSPRYKVAKRGQDVALRCDPISGHVSLFWYQQALGQGPEFLTYFQNEAQLDKSGLPSDRFFAERPEGSVSTLKIQRTQQEDSAVYLCASSLAPTGGAFGNTIYFGEGSWLTVV.

This chain uses TRBV18 with TRBJ2-5; 11 bases are shared with TRBD2. The CDR3 runs 15 residues. The germline CDR1 and CDR2 sequences are KGHSH and LQKENI. The V segment lost 4 bases and the J segment 3 bases; nucleotides outside the gene matches: 4. The DNA of the CDR3 is TGTGCCAGCTCACGACTTAGCGGGGGGGAAGAGACCCAGTACTTC. This gives the protein CASSRLSGGEETQYF.